The present TCR beta chain was sequenced within a study of shared clonotypes between healthy human individuals. Assay: immunoSEQ multiplex PCR; the TCRdb copy retains only in-frame clones and omits some. The data show approximately 500,000 clones, around 74% seen once. The ends were cut back, 1 base at V and 2 bases at J, with 11 bases in the middle. This CDR3 has 16 amino acids. Germline V CDR1 and CDR2: LNHNV, YYDKDF (reference sequence). Unsorted samples used some 90 million PBMCs for genomic DNA. This sequence joins TRBV15 and TRBJ1-4; tentatively, D is TRBD1 (5 bases). Sequencing was carried out using PBMCs. The source is a middle-aged woman in good health. Some clones in this sample may be carry-over from other donors' samples. The DNA of the CDR3 is TGTGCCACCAGCAGAGGGGGCGCGGGTACTAATGAAAAACTGTTTTTT. It specifies CATSRGGAGTNEKLFF.